Following are 10 T cell receptor beta chains from one sample sequenced in a study of blood T cells in healthy people across ages. The second PCR ran roughly 6 to 12 cycles with a sample-barcoded 5' primer and J-beta primers. TCRdb ran MiXCR on the 5' RACE reads and lists one entry per CDR3 protein. The table includes about 970,000 distinct CDR3 sequences, 51% detected once. Specimen: blood. The receptors come from a woman aged 60-75 years in good health.

As concerns this clonotype: An end of the junction differs from the germline gene, which may be a read error. This sequence joins TRBV12-3 or TRBV12-4 and TRBJ2-3; 9 bases map to TRBD2. The CDR3 is 16 residues long. In DNA, the CDR3 is TGTGCCGGCAGTTTCTCCTCGCGGGAGGGTACAGATACGCAGTATTTT. Translation gives CAGSFSSREGTDTQYF.

This clonotype has only a few counts. The chain couples TRBV7-2 to TRBJ2-1; D is unclear. The CDR3 has 15 amino acids. The V gene's germline CDR1 is SGHTA and CDR2 FQGNSA. V lost 2 bases and J 3 bases, leaving 11 bases between the germline ends. For the CDR3, the DNA is TGTGCCAGCAGCTTAAGGTCTACAAACTACAATGAGCAGTTCTTC. Amino acid sequence: CASSLRSTNYNEQFF. The complete variable domain, with remaining parts taken from reference TRBV7-2 and TRBJ2-1, reads GAGVSQSPSNKVTEKGKDVELRCDPISGHTALYWYRQSLGQGLEFLIYFQGNSAPDKSGLPSDRFSAERTGGSVSTLTIQRTQQEDSAVYLCASSLRSTNYNEQFFGPGTRLTVL.

With regard to this clonotype: Its ends do not fully match the called genes, so a read error is possible. The J gene is TRBJ2-5, the V gene TRBV6-2 or TRBV6-3; 15 bases align to TRBD2. The CDR3 is 15 amino acids. CDR1 is MNHEY and CDR2 is SVGEGT in the germline V gene. The CDR3 protein is CARSGLAGGLETQYF. The CDR3 bases are TGTGCCCGCAGCGGACTAGCGGGAGGGTTAGAGACCCAGTACTTC.

This chain joins TRBV20-1 and TRBJ1-2; D is uncertain. In germline, CDR1 is DFQATT, CDR2 SNEGSKA (reference sequence). The ends were cut back, 0 bases at V and 7 bases at J, with 15 bases in the middle. This CDR3 has 14 amino acids. The CDR3 protein is CSARDKRLGGGYTF. As DNA, the CDR3 is TGCAGTGCTAGAGATAAGCGGCTGGGAGGTGGCTACACCTTC.

The CDR3 DNA reads TGTGCCAGCAGTCCCAGGGGGACTAGCGGGATGGATACGCAGTATTTT. Its protein product is CASSPRGTSGMDTQYF. This sequence joins TRBV27 and TRBJ2-3, with 13 bases aligning to TRBD2. J lost 6 bases, V lost 5 bases, and 8 bases had no gene match. The length of the CDR3 is 16 residues. The germline CDR1 and CDR2 sequences are MNHEY and SMNVEV (reference sequence).

The chain is built from TRBV25-1 and TRBJ2-3, with D perhaps matching TRBD2 (6 bases). The CDR3 totals 15 residues. The V gene lost 6 bases and the J gene lost 1 base, with 14 bases spanning the gap. Germline V gene data show CDR1 as MGHDK and CDR2 as SYGVNS. The CDR3, as DNA: TGTGCCAGCAGCGACCCCGGGGGACGCACAGATACGCAGTATTTT. Translated, it gives CASSDPGGRTDTQYF.

This clonotype was seen ten or more times. The V and J genes are TRBV29-1 and TRBJ2-7; no clear D. V was pared by 4 bases and J by 3 bases, with 7 bases between. The germline V gene has CDR1 SQVTM and CDR2 ANQGSEA. This CDR3 comprises 11 residues. The CDR3 loop reads CSVVHGYEQYF. CDR3 DNA sequence: TGCAGCGTTGTACACGGCTACGAGCAGTACTTC.

The chain is built from TRBV6-5 and TRBJ1-2, with a possible D match to TRBD1 (5 bases). V lost 4 bases, J lost 8 bases, and 20 bases lay in between. The CDR3 is 15 residues long. Germline V gives CDR1 MNHEY, CDR2 SVGAGI. The CDR3 sequence is CASSSQQDASGGYTF. CDR3 nucleotide sequence: TGTGCCAGCAGTTCACAACAGGACGCCAGCGGCGGCTACACCTTC.

There are many counts of this clonotype. The CDR3 region has the DNA TGTGCCAGCAGCCCGTCCGCAGGCCGAACACCCCTCCACTTT. This translates into CASSPSAGRTPLHF. The gene calls are TRBV3-1 and TRBJ1-6; D unclear. The CDR3 is 14 residues long. Germline assignment: CDR1 LGHDT and CDR2 YNNKEL (reference sequence). The V and J ends lost 4 bases and 11 bases respectively, with 15 bases between them.

CDR3 protein: CSVDRRSSYEQYF. The CDR3 nucleotides read TGCAGCGTTGACAGGAGATCCTCCTACGAGCAGTACTTC. The rearrangement links TRBV29-1 to TRBJ2-7, with D hard to call. The V and J ends lost 3 bases and 0 bases respectively, with 9 bases between them. This CDR3 has 13 residues. The germline V gene encodes CDR1 SQVTM and CDR2 ANQGSEA.